This TCR beta chain was documented in a study of blood T cell repertoires in COVID-19. Repertoires were generated with immunoSEQ multiplex PCR, while TCRdb's copy carries only in-frame clones and drops some. This table has approximately 180,000 clones, roughly 87% appearing once. Germline values: CDR1 LNHDA, CDR2 SQIVND (reference sequence). The CDR3 consists of 12 residues. The V and J ends lost 8 bases and 7 bases, in that order; junction bases with no gene match: 4. This chain links TRBV19 with TRBJ2-5; 10 bases align to TRBD1. This clonotype originated in a human donor with acute COVID-19. The donor label of this sample is uncertain. The sequenced material came from PBMCs or T cells enriched from blood (not recorded which). In nucleotides, the CDR3 is TGTGCCAGTTCGGACAGGGGGGGGACCCAGTACTTC. Encoded protein: CASSDRGGTQYF. Based on the CDR3 plus reference TRBV19 and TRBJ2-5, the full variable domain is DGGITQSPKYLFRKEGQNVTLSCEQNLNHDAMYWYRQDPGQGLRLIYYSQIVNDFQKGDIAEGYSVSREKKESFPLTVTSAQKNPTAFYLCASSDRGGTQYFGPGTRLLVL.